The 27 T cell receptor beta chains below come from one sample, sequenced in a study of blood T cell repertoires in COVID-19. Some clones are missing from TCRdb's copy, which holds only in-frame ones; the method was immunoSEQ multiplex PCR. Counted here are 95,000 to 150,000 clones, over 80% occurring once; the ten biggest clones make up 25% to 35%. The sample comprised peripheral blood. These receptors came from an older woman with acute or convalescent COVID-19.

The chain links TRBV28 to TRBJ1-5; TRBD1 might be the D (5 bases). Germline-derived CDR1 and CDR2 are MDHEN and SYDVKM. This CDR3 spans 17 amino acids. V shed 6 bases and J shed 4 bases, with 22 bases lying between them. The CDR3 protein is CASRVSGRQLQNQPQHF. The CDR3 bases are TGTGCCAGCAGAGTATCGGGTCGACAGCTGCAAAATCAGCCCCAGCATTTT.

The CDR3 nucleotides read TGTGCCAGCAGTTGGGGACTAGCGGGCCTTGCGCAGTATTTT. This encodes CASSWGLAGLAQYF. V is TRBV6-2 or TRBV6-3 and J is TRBJ2-3; 12 bases align to TRBD2. This CDR3 spans 14 amino acids. J gave up 10 bases and V 4 bases, and 6 bases lay outside the gene matches. Germline CDR1 reads MNHEY; CDR2 reads SVGEGT.

The chain couples TRBV5-1 to TRBJ2-5; D might be TRBD1 (6 bases). Trimming removed 5 bases from V and 1 base from J, with 12 bases in between. This CDR3 comprises 14 residues. Germline loops: CDR1 SGHRS, CDR2 YFSETQ. The CDR3 DNA follows: TGCGCCAGCAGGCCGGACAGCCCCCAAGAGACCCAGTACTTC. It is translated as CASRPDSPQETQYF.

This clone is a singleton in its sample. The rearrangement links TRBV11-3 to TRBJ2-2; no definite D call. The CDR3 has 13 residues. Germline CDR1 reads SGHNT; CDR2 reads YENEEA. Deletions cut 2 bases from V and 8 bases from J, with 9 bases between. This CDR3 is CASSLSLWGELFF. The DNA for the CDR3 is TGTGCCAGCAGCTTAAGCCTATGGGGGGAGCTGTTTTTT. Combining the CDR3 with reference TRBV11-3 and TRBJ2-2 gives the whole variable domain EAGVVQSPRYKIIEKKQPVAFWCNPISGHNTLYWYLQNLGQGPELLIRYENEEAVDDSQLPKDRFSAERLKGVDSTLKIQPAELGDSAVYLCASSLSLWGELFFGEGSRLTVL.

The chain has TRBV7-9 and TRBJ1-6; the D is unclear. Trimming shortened V by 5 bases and J by 1 base, and 12 bases separated the two germline ends. This CDR3 has 16 amino acids. The germline V gene has CDR1 SEHNR and CDR2 FQNEAQ (reference sequence). The CDR3 sequence is CASSREEGSYNSPLHF. CDR3 nucleotides: TGTGCCAGCAGCCGGGAGGAGGGTTCCTATAATTCACCCCTCCACTTT. The full variable domain, with the rest looked up from reference TRBV7-9 and TRBJ1-6, is DTGVSQNPRHKITKRGQNVTFRCDPISEHNRLYWYRQTLGQGPEFLTYFQNEAQLEKSRLLSDRFSAERPKGSFSTLEIQRTEQGDSAMYLCASSREEGSYNSPLHFGNGTRLTVT.

This chain connects TRBV15 to TRBJ2-1; 9 nucleotides line up with TRBD1. CDR1 and CDR2 from the germline V gene are LNHNV and YYDKDF (reference sequence). With V trimmed by 5 bases and J by 7 bases, 6 bases remained unmatched. The CDR3 is 14 residues long. The DNA for the CDR3 is TGTGCCACCAGCTTCGGACAGGGGACTAATGAGCAGTTCTTC. This encodes CATSFGQGTNEQFF.

V usage is TRBV5-6 and J usage is TRBJ2-2; 13 nucleotides agree with TRBD2. The CDR3 has 16 amino acids. The V and J ends lost 1 base and 7 bases, in that order; junction bases with no gene match: 4. The V gene's germline CDR1 is SGHDT and CDR2 YYEEEE. The DNA for the CDR3 is TGTGCCAGCAGCTTGCGGGGACTAGCGGGGTTCGGGGAGCTGTTTTTT. Protein: CASSLRGLAGFGELFF.

The count of this clone is one. The chain couples TRBV29-1 to TRBJ1-1, with 7 positions matching TRBD1. The length of the CDR3 is 13 residues. Looked up from germline, CDR1 is SQVTM and CDR2 is ANQGSEA. V was pared by 3 bases and J by 4 bases, with 5 bases of the junction left unmatched. The CDR3 nucleotides read TGCAGCGTTGATGCAGGGGGAGGCACTGAAGCTTTCTTT. Translating it yields CSVDAGGGTEAFF.

The chain links TRBV5-5 to TRBJ1-6; 8 bases are shared with TRBD1. The CDR3 totals 15 residues. Germline V gene data show CDR1 as SGHKS and CDR2 as YYEKEE (reference sequence). J gave up 9 bases and V 0 bases, and 5 bases lay outside the gene matches. CDR3: CASSLGQGNASPLHF. The CDR3 DNA reads TGTGCCAGCAGCTTGGGACAGGGGAACGCTTCACCCCTCCACTTT.

CDR3 DNA sequence: TGTGCCAGCAGCTTAGACGGGACAGCCAATAATTCACCCCTCCACTTT. It specifies CASSLDGTANNSPLHF. V is TRBV7-3 and J is TRBJ1-6, with 7 bases that match TRBD1. Germline values: CDR1 SGHTA, CDR2 FQGTGA. J gave up 5 bases and V 2 bases, and 6 bases lay outside the gene matches. CDR3 size: 16 residues. Full variable domain (remainder filled in from reference TRBV7-3 and TRBJ1-6): GAGVSQTPSNKVTEKGKYVELRCDPISGHTALYWYRQSLGQGPEFLIYFQGTGAADDSGLPNDRFFAVRPEGSVSTLKIQRTERGDSAVYLCASSLDGTANNSPLHFGNGTRLTVT.

The rearrangement links TRBV2 to TRBJ2-7; D might be TRBD2 (6 bases). Germline V gives CDR1 SNHLY, CDR2 FYNNEI. CDR3 length: 14 amino acids. V gave up 7 bases and J gave up 8 bases, with 21 bases separating them. In DNA, the CDR3 is TGTGCCAGCACTTACGGGGGAGCTACTATAAAGCAGTACTTC. The encoded protein is CASTYGGATIKQYF.

The rearrangement links TRBV3-1 (or the pseudogene TRBV3-2) to TRBJ1-6, with 7 bases that match TRBD1. The J segment lost 6 bases and the V segment lost 1 base, leaving 6 bases of the junction unmatched. This CDR3 spans 16 amino acids. CDR1 is LGHDT, CDR2 YNNKEL, per germline (reference sequence). As DNA, the CDR3 is TGTGCCAGCAGCCAAGGGACAGGATTTGGTAATTCACCCCTCCACTTT. As protein: CASSQGTGFGNSPLHF.

This clone was observed a few times. V is TRBV6-5 and J is TRBJ1-6; TRBD1 might be the D (5 bases). Between the trimmed V and J ends, which lost 4 bases and 13 bases, there was a span of 17 bases. The CDR3 totals 14 residues. Germline V gene data show CDR1 as MNHEY and CDR2 as SVGAGI. For the CDR3, the DNA is TGTGCCAGCAGTTCCCAGGGTGGGTTGGGGCCCCTCCACTTT. This encodes CASSSQGGLGPLHF.

The rearrangement joins TRBV9 to TRBJ1-5; 8 nucleotides line up with TRBD1. CDR1 and CDR2 from the germline V gene are SGDLS and YYNGEE. The CDR3 runs 14 residues. The trim removed 3 bases at V and 6 bases at J, leaving 5 bases unmatched. CDR3 amino acids: CASSATGGGQPQHF. In DNA form, the CDR3 reads TGTGCCAGCAGCGCTACAGGGGGGGGTCAGCCCCAGCATTTT.

This chain joins TRBV29-1 and TRBJ1-4, with TRBD1 as a possible D gene (5 bases). This CDR3 is 12 amino acids long. Trimming took off 4 bases at V and 6 bases at J, with 9 bases between the two ends. The germline V gene has CDR1 SQVTM and CDR2 ANQGSEA. In nucleotides, the CDR3 is TGCAGCGTTGCCAGGGAAGATGAAAAACTGTTTTTT. It codes for CSVAREDEKLFF. The variable domain in full, completed from reference TRBV29-1 and TRBJ1-4, reads SAVISQKPSRDICQRGTSLTIQCQVDSQVTMMFWYRQQPGQSLTLIATANQGSEATYESGFVIDKFPISRPNLTFSTLTVSNMSPEDSSIYLCSVAREDEKLFFGSGTQLSVL.

The sample holds a few counts of this clone. The chain employs TRBV4-1 and TRBJ1-2; TRBD1 agrees at 11 bases. V was clipped by 4 bases and J by 3 bases; unmatched bases: 1. In germline, CDR1 is MGHRA, CDR2 YSYEKL. The CDR3 loop spans 14 amino acids. The CDR3, as DNA: TGCGCCAGCAGCCGGGACAGGGGGTACTATGGCTACACCTTC. It specifies CASSRDRGYYGYTF.

The table lists this clone with a count of one. This chain connects TRBV7-3 to TRBJ1-1; D is uncertain. Germline CDR1 SGHTA, CDR2 FQGTGA. Trimming pared 4 bases from V and 10 bases from J, leaving 19 bases between. There are 14 residues in the CDR3. The CDR3 bases are TGTGCCAGCAGCTCGACCGGGAGTGCTAAGGCAGCTTTCTTT. It is translated as CASSSTGSAKAAFF. Full variable domain (outside the CDR3, taken from reference TRBV7-3 and TRBJ1-1): GAGVSQTPSNKVTEKGKYVELRCDPISGHTALYWYRQSLGQGPEFLIYFQGTGAADDSGLPNDRFFAVRPEGSVSTLKIQRTERGDSAVYLCASSSTGSAKAAFFGQGTRLTVV.

The chain joins TRBV7-2 to TRBJ2-2; TRBD2 matches at 16 bases. The CDR3 is 19 amino acids. The V gene end was trimmed by 2 bases and the J gene end by 4 bases; junction bases not matched to a gene: 7. Germline V lookup: CDR1 SGHTA, CDR2 FQGNSA. CDR3 DNA sequence: TGTGCCAGCAGCTTACCGGGACTAGCGGGGGGGCCGAGCACCGGGGAGCTGTTTTTT. This translates into CASSLPGLAGGPSTGELFF.

The chain couples TRBV7-9 to TRBJ2-1; 9 bases fit TRBD2. Germline CDR1 is SEHNR and CDR2 is FQNEAQ (reference sequence). The J segment lost 4 bases and the V segment lost 6 bases, leaving 7 bases of the junction unmatched. The length of the CDR3 is 15 residues. In DNA, the CDR3 is TGTGCCAGCAGGACAAGCGGGGGGACTTACAATGAGCAGTTCTTC. It codes for CASRTSGGTYNEQFF.

The rearrangement joins TRBV5-1 to TRBJ2-7; 10 bases align to TRBD1. The CDR3 loop spans 13 amino acids. CDR1 and CDR2 from the germline V gene are SGHRS and YFSETQ. Trimming removed 3 bases from V and 6 bases from J; junction bases left unmatched: 3. For the CDR3, the DNA is TGCGCCAGCAGCTCTGGGACAGGGGTCGAGCAGTACTTC. Its protein is CASSSGTGVEQYF.

The J gene is TRBJ2-5, the V gene TRBV28, with 8 bases lining up with TRBD1. Germline V gene sequence: CDR1 MDHEN, CDR2 SYDVKM. The V and J ends lost 5 bases and 10 bases, in that order; junction bases with no gene match: 15. This CDR3 has 15 residues. Here the CDR3 DNA reads TGTGCCAGCAGTCAATTCTTGTCAGGGGGCGCGGGCCAGTACTTC. As protein: CASSQFLSGGAGQYF. Filled out from reference TRBV28 and TRBJ2-5, the complete variable domain reads DVKVTQSSRYLVKRTGEKVFLECVQDMDHENMFWYRQDPGLGLRLIYFSYDVKMKEKGDIPEGYSVSREKKERFSLILESASTNQTSMYLCASSQFLSGGAGQYFGPGTRLLVL.

This rearrangement joins TRBV29-1 to TRBJ1-2; the match to TRBD1 covers 7 bases. The CDR3 covers 13 residues. Losses at the gene ends were 1 base for V and 5 bases for J; bases not matched to a gene: 4. Germline V CDR1 and CDR2: SQVTM, ANQGSEA. Written as DNA, the CDR3 is TGCAGCGTTGAAGGACAGGGCGGATATGGCTACACCTTC. This sequence encodes CSVEGQGGYGYTF. The full variable domain, completed using reference TRBV29-1 and TRBJ1-2, is SAVISQKPSRDICQRGTSLTIQCQVDSQVTMMFWYRQQPGQSLTLIATANQGSEATYESGFVIDKFPISRPNLTFSTLTVSNMSPEDSSIYLCSVEGQGGYGYTFGSGTRLTVV.

The J gene is TRBJ1-6, the V gene TRBV2; 10 nucleotides agree with TRBD1. This CDR3 has 15 residues. V trimming: 6 bases; J trimming: 8 bases; junction bases outside the gene matches: 7. The germline V gene encodes CDR1 SNHLY and CDR2 FYNNEI. The CDR3 region has the DNA TGTGCCAGCAGCCTCGGGACAGGGGCGGATTCACCCCTCCACTTT. It is translated as CASSLGTGADSPLHF.

The chain uses TRBV28 and TRBJ2-7; no reliable D call. The V and J ends lost 2 bases and 2 bases respectively, with 10 bases between them. The germline CDR1 and CDR2 sequences are MDHEN and SYDVKM. The CDR3 is made up of 14 amino acids. CDR3 sequence: CASSLAGLTYEQYF. The CDR3 DNA is TGTGCCAGCAGTTTAGCCGGTTTAACCTACGAGCAGTACTTC.

The chain links TRBV9 to TRBJ1-2; D is undetermined. The CDR3 is 14 residues long. The germline CDR1 and CDR2 sequences are SGDLS and YYNGEE. Trimming pared 1 base from V and 2 bases from J, leaving 9 bases between. The CDR3 sequence is CASSVHIANYGYTF. In nucleotides, the CDR3 is TGTGCCAGCAGCGTACACATAGCCAACTATGGCTACACCTTC.

A few counts support this clone. The chain uses TRBV9 and TRBJ1-6, with 11 bases aligning to TRBD1. Germline loops: CDR1 SGDLS, CDR2 YYNGEE. This CDR3 has 16 residues. V dropped 5 bases and J dropped 10; count of bases not matched to a gene: 11. The CDR3 region is CASSHSPGQGESPLHF. The DNA for the CDR3 is TGTGCCAGCAGTCATTCTCCGGGACAGGGGGAATCACCCCTCCACTTT.

This clone was detected only once. The chain recombines TRBV3-1 (or the pseudogene TRBV3-2) with TRBJ2-1; D is possibly TRBD2 (7 bases). The CDR3 consists of 14 residues. Trimming stripped 4 bases from V and 7 bases from J, with 14 bases between. Germline CDR1 is LGHDT and CDR2 is YNNKEL (reference sequence). The CDR3 coding sequence is TGTGCCAGCAGCCTTTCGGGGGGCTGGAATGAGCAGTTCTTC. The encoded protein is CASSLSGGWNEQFF.